A single TCR beta chain is shown here with its context. Its antigen remains unidentified. No qualities accompany the bases; no much larger clone lies one base away. Library creation used multiplex PCR. Sequencer: Illumina HiSeq 4000. iRepertoire HTBI primers and Arm-PCR amplification of CDR3 regions were used to construct TCR beta libraries. PCR products were gel purified before sequencing. From the authors' description of their analysis: Gene usage analysis of CDR3 amino acid clonotypes used the approximately 62 TRBV and fewer than 15 TRBJ segments found across samples. COPE and FqMerger were used to merge filtered high-quality paired reads into contigs. BLAST was used to align contigs to IMGT TRBV, TRBD and TRBJ reference genes, with CDR3 defined following IMGT. Any clonotype with a frequency above 0.1% was counted as a highly expanded clone. Shannon entropy was used to measure repertoire diversity, and the Gini coefficient was used to measure V-J evenness. A clonotype was considered public if more than one individual shared it. TCRdb redid the processing of the public reads, applying fastp at Q25 and MiXCR, and retained in-frame beta chains. Each record represents a unique CDR3 protein, reported with the most common genes and DNA among its rows. TCRdb, rather than the study authors, made the V and J calls. A total of around 420,000 distinct CDR3 sequences appear in this sample, about 16% of them only once. The ten largest clones take up about a fifth of the sample.

Interpreted using the paper, the time point label stands for: newly diagnosed GD, antithyroid drugs for less than 3 months. For both TCR sequencing and RNA sequencing, RNA was extracted from PBMCs using TRIzol. Graves' disease was diagnosed according to American Thyroid Association guidelines. Recruitment of patients was carried out at an endocrinology department in Xi'an, China. From each patient, roughly 9 milliliters of peripheral blood was collected into an EDTA anticoagulant tube. Ficoll Paque Plus density gradient separation was used to isolate PBMCs, and no further T cell sorting was done. An Agilent 2100 Bioanalyzer and agarose gel were used to check RNA quality, while a NanoDrop 2000 measured RNA concentration. These data belong to a study of regulatory T cells in long-lasting Graves disease (dated by TCRdb to the early 2020s). Context from the whole study: Antithyroid drugs had been taken for less than 3 months by newly diagnosed Graves' disease patients. Persistent Graves' disease patients were compared with newly diagnosed Graves' disease patients by peripheral blood TCR sequencing and RNA sequencing. The study took place in China and was registered as a clinical trial. A total of approximately 35 samples underwent TCR sequencing: some 13 from persistent and some 20 from newly diagnosed Graves' disease patients.

The paper's findings and limits, for the study overall: The small sample size was acknowledged by the authors as a limitation that may reduce accuracy. Only peripheral blood was studied, because thyroid tissue, the primary lesion, was inaccessible. TRBV28, TRBJ1-2 and TRBJ2-5 were preferentially used in persistent disease, while TRBV20-1 and TRBJ2-1 were favored in newly diagnosed disease. Persistent Graves' disease patients showed lower TCR Shannon entropy and fewer highly expanded clones than newly diagnosed patients, suggesting clonal expansion. Only the TCR beta chain was sequenced and analyzed. Persistent patients shared more public clonotypes among themselves (2,741) than newly diagnosed patients did (roughly 920).

The CDR3 starts with the cysteine, ends with the phenylalanine, and has 12 residues. Of the read, only the CDR3 DNA is kept; its 36 bases are in frame from base 1. V lost 5 bases and J lost 5 bases; the stretch between them is 10 bases long. CDR1 and CDR2 (WSHSY, SAAADI) derive from the germline V gene. The rearrangement joined TRBV10-2 to TRBJ2-7; the D gene identity is not certain. The sample consisted of peripheral blood mononuclear cells (PBMCs), taken at new diagnosis, from a patient treated with antithyroid drugs. This sequence was found in a female donor with Graves disease. The bases are TGCGCCAGCAGTTCGGGCCTTCACGAGCAGTACTTC. This codes for CASSSGLHEQYF.